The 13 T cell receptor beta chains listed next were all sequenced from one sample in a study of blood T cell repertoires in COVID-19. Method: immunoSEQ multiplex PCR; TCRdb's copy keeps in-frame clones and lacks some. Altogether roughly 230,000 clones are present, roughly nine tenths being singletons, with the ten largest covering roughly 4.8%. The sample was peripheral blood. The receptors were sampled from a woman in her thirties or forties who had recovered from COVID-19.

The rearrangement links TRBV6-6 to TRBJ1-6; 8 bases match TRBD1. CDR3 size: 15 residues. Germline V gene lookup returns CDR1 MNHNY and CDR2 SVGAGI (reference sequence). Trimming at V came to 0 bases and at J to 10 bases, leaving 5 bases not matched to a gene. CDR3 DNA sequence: TGTGCCAGCAGTTACTCGGAACAGGGGGGGTCACCCCTCCACTTT. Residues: CASSYSEQGGSPLHF.

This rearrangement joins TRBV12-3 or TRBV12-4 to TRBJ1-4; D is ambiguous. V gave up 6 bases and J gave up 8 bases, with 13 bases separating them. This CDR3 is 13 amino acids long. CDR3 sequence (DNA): TGTGCCAGCAGCCGCTTATTGAGGGAAAAACTGTTTTTT. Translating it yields CASSRLLREKLFF.

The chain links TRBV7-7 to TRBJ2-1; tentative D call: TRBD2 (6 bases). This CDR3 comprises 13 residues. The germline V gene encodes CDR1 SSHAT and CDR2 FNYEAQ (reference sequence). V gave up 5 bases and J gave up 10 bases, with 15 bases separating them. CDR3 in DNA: TGTGCCAGCAGCGCCAACCGTGGAGGGGAGCAGTTCTTC. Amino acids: CASSANRGGEQFF.

The CDR3 loop is CASSISGEQFF. CDR3 DNA sequence: TGTGCCAGCAGTATAAGCGGGGAGCAGTTCTTC. The genes are TRBV12-3 or TRBV12-4 and TRBJ2-1, with D possibly matching TRBD2 (6 bases). V was clipped by 5 bases and J by 10 bases, with 9 bases between them. The length of the CDR3 is 11 residues.

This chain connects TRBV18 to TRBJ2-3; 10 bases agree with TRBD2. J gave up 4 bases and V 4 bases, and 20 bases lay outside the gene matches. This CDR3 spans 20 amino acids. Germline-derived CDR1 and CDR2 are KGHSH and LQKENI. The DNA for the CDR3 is TGTGCCAGCTCACGGACTAGCGGCACCCTTTTTCTGATTGTAGCAGATACGCAGTATTTT. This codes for CASSRTSGTLFLIVADTQYF.

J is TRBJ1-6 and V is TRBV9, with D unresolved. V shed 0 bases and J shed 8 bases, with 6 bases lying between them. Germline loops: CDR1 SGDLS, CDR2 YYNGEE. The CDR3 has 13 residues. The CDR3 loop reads CASSVGTDSPLHF. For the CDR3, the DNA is TGTGCCAGCAGCGTAGGAACAGATTCACCCCTCCACTTT.

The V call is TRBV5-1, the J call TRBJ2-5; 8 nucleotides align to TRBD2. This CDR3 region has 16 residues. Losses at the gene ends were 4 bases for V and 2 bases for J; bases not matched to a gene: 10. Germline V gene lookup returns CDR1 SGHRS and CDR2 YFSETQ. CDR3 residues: CASSPAGSGVQETQYF. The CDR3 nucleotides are TGCGCCAGCAGCCCCGCGGGTAGCGGGGTACAAGAGACCCAGTACTTC.

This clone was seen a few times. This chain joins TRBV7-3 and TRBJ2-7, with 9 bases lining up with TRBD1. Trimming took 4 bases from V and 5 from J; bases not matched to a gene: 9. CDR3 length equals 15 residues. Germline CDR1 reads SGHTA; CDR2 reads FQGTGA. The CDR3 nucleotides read TGTGCCAGCAGCTCTACAGGGGGCTTGTTTCACGAGCAGTACTTC. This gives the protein CASSSTGGLFHEQYF. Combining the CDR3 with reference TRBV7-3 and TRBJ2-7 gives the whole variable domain GAGVSQTPSNKVTEKGKYVELRCDPISGHTALYWYRQSLGQGPEFLIYFQGTGAADDSGLPNDRFFAVRPEGSVSTLKIQRTERGDSAVYLCASSSTGGLFHEQYFGPGTRLTVT.

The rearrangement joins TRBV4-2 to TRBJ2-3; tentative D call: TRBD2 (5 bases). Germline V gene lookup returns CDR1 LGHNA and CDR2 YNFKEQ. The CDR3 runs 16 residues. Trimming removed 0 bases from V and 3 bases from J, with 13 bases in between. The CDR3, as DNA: TGTGCCAGCAGCCAAGATTTGGGCGGGCCAACAGATACGCAGTATTTT. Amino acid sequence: CASSQDLGGPTDTQYF.

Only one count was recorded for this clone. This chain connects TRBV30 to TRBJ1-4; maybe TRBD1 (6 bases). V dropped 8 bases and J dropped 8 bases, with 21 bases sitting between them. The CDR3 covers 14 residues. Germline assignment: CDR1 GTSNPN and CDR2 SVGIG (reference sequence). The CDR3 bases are TGTGCCGGGGAATGGGGCAGGGGTCACGAAAAACTGTTTTTT. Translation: CAGEWGRGHEKLFF.

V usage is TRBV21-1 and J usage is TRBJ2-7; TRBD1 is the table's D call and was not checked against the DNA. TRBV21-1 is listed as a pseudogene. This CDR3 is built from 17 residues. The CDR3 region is CASRQKYRDRGDHEQYV. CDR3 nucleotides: TGTGCCAGCAGACAAAAGTACCGGGACAGGGGCGACCACGAGCAGTACGTC.

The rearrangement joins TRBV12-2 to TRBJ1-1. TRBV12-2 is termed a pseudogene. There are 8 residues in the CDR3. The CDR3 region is CASRRATF. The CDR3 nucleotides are TGTGCAAGTCGCCGCGCTACCTTT.

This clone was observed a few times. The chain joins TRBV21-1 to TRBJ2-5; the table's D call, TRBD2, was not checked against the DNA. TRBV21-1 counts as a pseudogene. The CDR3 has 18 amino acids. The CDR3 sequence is CASSKAGRFRGEEETQYF. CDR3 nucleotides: TGTGCCAGCAGCAAAGCTGGGAGGTTCCGGGGGGAGGAAGAGACCCAGTACTTC.